This T cell receptor beta chain was sequenced for a study of T cell responses to AZD1222 COVID-19 vaccine. Repertoires were generated with immunoSEQ multiplex PCR, while TCRdb's copy carries only in-frame clones and drops some. Of roughly 130,000 clones listed, about 88% were seen once; the top ten hold 7.6%. Findings and caveats of the study: The donors showed a predominance of white British ancestry and of females, with possible underestimation of clonal diversity. Spike-specific TCR breadth and depth grew following two AZD1222 doses. Baseline testing showed seropositivity in only a handful of AZD1222 recipients. Spike-spanning, vaccine-associated CD4 TCRs were dominant at 160-218 and 743-854.

The ends lost 5 bases at V and 8 bases at J; junction bases unmatched: 4. The CDR3 is made up of 11 amino acids. In germline, CDR1 is DFQATT, CDR2 SNEGSKA (reference sequence). Notes on this clone: Its antigen is currently unknown.

This chain links TRBV20-1 with TRBJ2-3; 7 nucleotides agree with TRBD2. The sequence was obtained from an adult in good health. Sequenced material: peripheral blood, taken on day 0 of AZD1222 vaccination. The CDR3 sequence: CSARIAGTQYF. The CDR3 nucleotides read TGCAGTGCTCGTATAGCGGGTACGCAGTATTTT.